The 23 T cell receptor beta chains below all came from one sample that was sequenced in a study of shared clonotypes between healthy human individuals. Naive CD8 cells comprised CD45RO-negative, CCR7-positively selected cells, excluding terminally differentiated effector memory CD45RA+ cells. Generated by immunoSEQ multiplex PCR, the TCRdb table keeps only in-frame clones and is missing some. The data show 660,000 or so clones, with 95% to 96% seen just once and roughly 0.1% held by the top ten. The sample taken for sequencing was naive CD8+ T cells sorted from blood. The receptors originated from a woman aged 25-40 years in good health.

This chain joins TRBV9 and TRBJ2-1, with D possibly called TRBD1 or TRBD2 (5 bases each). The length of the CDR3 is 14 residues. V was cut by 0 bases and J by 8 bases, with 12 bases left in between. The germline CDR1 and CDR2 sequences are SGDLS and YYNGEE. CDR3 region: CASSVVGTGDEQFF. CDR3 DNA: TGTGCCAGCAGCGTAGTGGGGACCGGAGATGAGCAGTTCTTC.

The chain is built from TRBV2 and TRBJ2-1, with 9 bases matching TRBD2. The germline V gene encodes CDR1 SNHLY and CDR2 FYNNEI. The length of the CDR3 is 15 residues. Trimming removed 7 bases from V and 6 bases from J; junction bases left unmatched: 10. The CDR3 region has the DNA TGTGCCAGCAACATAAGGGGGACTAGCAGCAATGAGCAGTTCTTC. Encoded protein: CASNIRGTSSNEQFF.

The V call is TRBV29-1, the J call TRBJ1-1; 8 bases line up with TRBD1. Trimming took 7 bases from V and 6 from J; bases not matched to a gene: 10. Germline V gene sequence: CDR1 SQVTM, CDR2 ANQGSEA. The CDR3 length is 13 residues. The CDR3 is CSAPGQGLPEAFF. The CDR3 region has the DNA TGCAGCGCCCCAGGACAGGGTCTCCCTGAAGCTTTCTTT.

This sequence joins TRBV6-6 and TRBJ1-5; no reliable D call. Germline V gives CDR1 MNHNY, CDR2 SVGAGI (reference sequence). CDR3 length equals 13 residues. Trimming removed 7 bases at V and 5 bases at J, with 12 bases between. CDR3 sequence reads: CASTIGLDQPQHF. The CDR3 coding sequence is TGTGCCAGCACTATTGGACTCGATCAGCCCCAGCATTTT.

The rearrangement links TRBV28 to TRBJ2-2; D may correspond to TRBD1 or TRBD2 (5 bases each). The CDR3 is 14 residues long. The V gene lost 5 bases and the J gene lost 5 bases, with 12 bases spanning the gap. Germline V CDR1 and CDR2: MDHEN, SYDVKM. CDR3 residues: CASSLGARTGELFF. DNA for the CDR3: TGTGCCAGCAGTCTCGGGGCGAGGACCGGGGAGCTGTTTTTT.

This chain uses TRBV29-1 with TRBJ1-2; no clear D gene. V dropped 4 bases and J dropped 2 bases, with 14 bases sitting between them. CDR1 and CDR2 (germline): SQVTM, ANQGSEA. The CDR3 consists of 14 residues. CDR3 coding DNA: TGCAGCGTTGCCCCTGGGCAGATAAACTATGGCTACACCTTC. Its translation is CSVAPGQINYGYTF.

The chain recombines TRBV4-1 with TRBJ2-2, with TRBD2 identical over 7 bases. Germline V gives CDR1 MGHRA, CDR2 YSYEKL. V was clipped by 4 bases and J by 7 bases; unmatched bases: 9. The CDR3 extends over 15 amino acids. In DNA, the CDR3 is TGCGCCAGCAGCCCGAACGGCGGGAGTCACGGGGAGCTGTTTTTT. Protein sequence: CASSPNGGSHGELFF.

This sequence joins TRBV25-1 and TRBJ2-1, with D possibly TRBD2 on 5 matching bases. CDR3 length equals 16 residues. Looked up from germline, CDR1 is MGHDK and CDR2 is SYGVNS. With 5 bases removed from V and 1 base from J, the gap between germline ends came to 15 bases. The chain's CDR3 is CASSRPLSGSYNEQFF. The CDR3 DNA follows: TGTGCCAGCAGTCGTCCCCTCAGCGGTTCCTACAATGAGCAGTTCTTC.

J is TRBJ1-6 and V is TRBV30; 10 positions agree with TRBD1. Per the germline V gene, CDR1 is GTSNPN and CDR2 is SVGIG (reference sequence). The J segment lost 9 bases and the V segment lost 2 bases, leaving 4 bases of the junction unmatched. This CDR3 spans 14 amino acids. For the CDR3, the DNA is TGTGCCTGGAGTAGGGGGACAGGGGTTTCACCCCTCCACTTT. Encoded protein: CAWSRGTGVSPLHF.

The chain is built from TRBV6-5 and TRBJ1-1; D is possibly TRBD1 (5 bases). There are 14 residues in the CDR3. Between the trimmed V and J ends, which lost 0 bases and 5 bases, there was a span of 10 bases. The germline V gene encodes CDR1 MNHEY and CDR2 SVGAGI. The CDR3 spells CASSYSGPGTEAFF. For the CDR3, the DNA is TGTGCCAGCAGTTACTCGGGCCCAGGGACTGAAGCTTTCTTT.

The chain links TRBV27 to TRBJ2-1; D call uncertain. The V and J ends lost 5 bases and 6 bases respectively, with 5 bases between them. CDR3 length equals 11 residues. The V gene's germline CDR1 is MNHEY and CDR2 SMNVEV (reference sequence). Here the CDR3 DNA reads TGTGCCAGCAGTAACGGCAATGAGCAGTTCTTC. Its translation: CASSNGNEQFF.

The CDR3 region has the DNA TGTGCCAGCAGCTCCGGGGATGGCATTCAGTACTTC. It specifies CASSSGDGIQYF. This chain links TRBV27 with TRBJ2-4; D perhaps matches TRBD2 (5 bases). Germline-derived CDR1 and CDR2 are MNHEY and SMNVEV (reference sequence). V dropped 6 bases and J dropped 9 bases, with 12 bases sitting between them. This CDR3 comprises 12 residues.

V gene TRBV16 combines with J gene TRBJ1-1; no definite D call. The CDR3 length is 14 residues. Germline-derived CDR1 and CDR2 are KGHSY and FQNENV. V lost 0 bases, J lost 3 bases, and 8 bases lay in between. In nucleotides, the CDR3 is TGTGCCAGCAGCCAATCATCGGGATACACTGAAGCTTTCTTT. The encoded protein is CASSQSSGYTEAFF.

This clone was counted a single time. The V gene is TRBV28, the J gene TRBJ1-2, with 10 bases identical to TRBD1. J lost 5 bases, V lost 5 bases, and 5 bases had no gene match. Germline V gene sequence: CDR1 MDHEN, CDR2 SYDVKM. The CDR3 has 14 amino acids. The CDR3 nucleotides are TGTGCCAGCAGTCCAACGGGACAGGGGTATGGCTACACCTTC. Protein: CASSPTGQGYGYTF.

The chain joins TRBV6-1 to TRBJ2-6, with 8 bases aligning to TRBD1. The V gene's germline CDR1 is MNHNS and CDR2 SASEGT. The V and J ends lost 4 bases and 2 bases, in that order; junction bases with no gene match: 7. The CDR3 runs to 17 residues. This CDR3 is CASSGNRGNPGANVLTF. The CDR3 bases are TGTGCCAGCAGTGGAAACAGGGGGAACCCTGGGGCCAACGTCCTGACTTTC.

The chain combines TRBV5-6 with TRBJ2-1, with D unresolved. There are 14 residues in the CDR3. Trimming took off 0 bases at V and 3 bases at J, with 7 bases between the two ends. Germline V gene data show CDR1 as SGHDT and CDR2 as YYEEEE. The CDR3 bases are TGTGCCAGCAGCTTGGGAGTCCGCTACAATGAGCAGTTCTTC. Protein: CASSLGVRYNEQFF.

The V gene is TRBV5-4, the J gene TRBJ2-7; tentatively, D is TRBD1 (6 bases). This CDR3 region has 13 residues. The germline gives CDR1 SGHNT, CDR2 YYREEE (reference sequence). Trimming pared 4 bases from V and 5 bases from J, leaving 13 bases between. The DNA of the CDR3 is TGTGCCAGCAGCCCCCCAGGGGATCACGAGCAGTACTTC. It is translated as CASSPPGDHEQYF.

The V call is TRBV10-3, the J call TRBJ2-7; possible D gene TRBD1, 6 bases. Germline CDR1 ENHRY, CDR2 SYGVKD. The CDR3 runs 14 residues. The ends were cut back, 0 bases at V and 7 bases at J, with 13 bases in the middle. The CDR3 is CAISESGALGEQYF. CDR3 nucleotides: TGTGCCATCAGTGAGTCGGGGGCTTTGGGTGAGCAGTACTTC.

Concerning this clone: An end of the junction does not agree with germline; a read error may underlie this. The CDR3 DNA reads TGTGCGAGCAGGGCAGACGGTACCGTCGGAAAACTGTTTTTT. Translated, it gives CASRADGTVGKLFF. The chain recombines TRBV27 with TRBJ1-4; perhaps TRBD1 as D (5 bases). The CDR3 is made up of 14 amino acids. CDR1 MNHEY and CDR2 SMNVEV come from the germline V gene (reference sequence).

This chain links TRBV2 with TRBJ2-7; possibly TRBD2 for D (6 bases). V lost 7 bases, J lost 2 bases, and 9 bases lay in between. The germline gives CDR1 SNHLY, CDR2 FYNNEI. CDR3 length: 12 amino acids. CDR3 amino acids: CASTGGPYEQYF. The CDR3 region has the DNA TGTGCCAGCACAGGAGGGCCCTACGAGCAGTACTTC. The variable domain in full, completed from reference TRBV2 and TRBJ2-7, reads EPEVTQTPSHQVTQMGQEVILRCVPISNHLYFYWYRQILGQKVEFLVSFYNNEISEKSEIFDDQFSVERPDGSNFTLKIRSTKLEDSAMYFCASTGGPYEQYFGPGTRLTVT.

V and J are TRBV19 and TRBJ2-2, with TRBD2 matching over 7 bases. V lost 4 bases, J lost 5 bases, and 10 bases stayed unmatched. Germline assignment: CDR1 LNHDA and CDR2 SQIVND (reference sequence). The CDR3 is made up of 16 amino acids. CDR3 sequence (DNA): TGTGCCAGTAGTACGGTTTGGCGGGAGCATACCGGGGAGCTGTTTTTT. Translating gives CASSTVWREHTGELFF. Looking up the rest from reference TRBV19 and TRBJ2-2 gives the full variable domain: DGGITQSPKYLFRKEGQNVTLSCEQNLNHDAMYWYRQDPGQGLRLIYYSQIVNDFQKGDIAEGYSVSREKKESFPLTVTSAQKNPTAFYLCASSTVWREHTGELFFGEGSRLTVL.

CDR3 nucleotides: TGCGCCAGCAGCTTGGGACTAGTGGGGTACGAGCAGTACTTC. The encoded protein is CASSLGLVGYEQYF. This chain connects TRBV5-1 to TRBJ2-7; D might be TRBD2 (6 bases). Germline V gene data show CDR1 as SGHRS and CDR2 as YFSETQ. The germline V and J ends were trimmed by 0 bases and 4 bases, with 11 bases remaining between them. The CDR3 covers 14 residues.

The V call is TRBV27, the J call TRBJ2-1, with D possibly matching TRBD1 (6 bases). The germline V gene encodes CDR1 MNHEY and CDR2 SMNVEV (reference sequence). The CDR3 is made up of 17 amino acids. V was clipped by 1 base and J by 4 bases, with 17 bases between them. CDR3 amino acids: CASSLYSGAHSYNEQFF. CDR3 sequence (DNA): TGTGCCAGCAGTTTATACTCAGGGGCTCATTCTTACAATGAGCAGTTCTTC.